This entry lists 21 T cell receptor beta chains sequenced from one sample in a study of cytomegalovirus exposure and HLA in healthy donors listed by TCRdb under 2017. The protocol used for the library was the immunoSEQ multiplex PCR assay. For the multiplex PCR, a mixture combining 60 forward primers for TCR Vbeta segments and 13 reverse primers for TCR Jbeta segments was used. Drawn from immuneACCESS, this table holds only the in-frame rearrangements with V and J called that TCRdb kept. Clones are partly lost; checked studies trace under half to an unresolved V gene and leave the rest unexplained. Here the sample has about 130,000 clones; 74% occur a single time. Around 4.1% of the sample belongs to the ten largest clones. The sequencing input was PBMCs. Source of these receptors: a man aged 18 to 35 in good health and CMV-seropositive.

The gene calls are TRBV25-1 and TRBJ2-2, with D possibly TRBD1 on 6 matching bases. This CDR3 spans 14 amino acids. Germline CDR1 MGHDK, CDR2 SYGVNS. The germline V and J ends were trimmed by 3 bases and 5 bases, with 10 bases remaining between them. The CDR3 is CASSELGATGELFF. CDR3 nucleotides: TGTGCCAGCAGTGAGTTGGGGGCTACCGGGGAGCTGTTTTTT.

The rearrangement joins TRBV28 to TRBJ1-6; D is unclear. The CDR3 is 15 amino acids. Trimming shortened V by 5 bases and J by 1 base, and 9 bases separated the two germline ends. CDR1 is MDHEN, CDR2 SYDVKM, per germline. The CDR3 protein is CASSLQASYNSPLHF. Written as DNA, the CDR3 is TGTGCCAGCAGTCTCCAGGCTTCCTATAATTCACCCCTCCACTTT.

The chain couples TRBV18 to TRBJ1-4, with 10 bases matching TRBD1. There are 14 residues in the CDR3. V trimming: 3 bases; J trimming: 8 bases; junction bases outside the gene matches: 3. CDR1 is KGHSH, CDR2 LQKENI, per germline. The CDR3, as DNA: TGTGCCAGCTCACCGATGGGACAGGGGGAAAAACTGTTTTTT. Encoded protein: CASSPMGQGEKLFF.

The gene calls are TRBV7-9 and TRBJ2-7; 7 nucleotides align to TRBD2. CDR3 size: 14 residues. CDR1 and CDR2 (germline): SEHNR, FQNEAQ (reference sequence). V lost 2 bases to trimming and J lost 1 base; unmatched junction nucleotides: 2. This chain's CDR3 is CASSLSGASYEQYF. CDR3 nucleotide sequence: TGTGCCAGCAGCTTAAGCGGGGCGTCCTACGAGCAGTACTTC.

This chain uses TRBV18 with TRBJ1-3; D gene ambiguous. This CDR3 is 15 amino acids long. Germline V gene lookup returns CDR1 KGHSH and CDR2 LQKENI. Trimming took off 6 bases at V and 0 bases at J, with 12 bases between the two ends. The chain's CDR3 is CASSSQVVSGNTIYF. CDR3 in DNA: TGTGCCAGCTCGTCCCAGGTTGTCTCTGGAAACACCATATATTTT.

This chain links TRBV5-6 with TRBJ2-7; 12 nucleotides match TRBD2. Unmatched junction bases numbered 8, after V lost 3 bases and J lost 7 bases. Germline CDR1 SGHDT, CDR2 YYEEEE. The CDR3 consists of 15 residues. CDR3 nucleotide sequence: TGTGCCAGCAGCTGGCTAGCGGGAGGGCCAGGGGAGCAGTACTTC. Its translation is CASSWLAGGPGEQYF. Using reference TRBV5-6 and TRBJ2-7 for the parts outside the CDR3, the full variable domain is DAGVTQSPTHLIKTRGQQVTLRCSPKSGHDTVSWYQQALGQGPQFIFQYYEEEERQRGNFPDRFSGHQFPNYSSELNVNALLLGDSALYLCASSWLAGGPGEQYFGPGTRLTVT.

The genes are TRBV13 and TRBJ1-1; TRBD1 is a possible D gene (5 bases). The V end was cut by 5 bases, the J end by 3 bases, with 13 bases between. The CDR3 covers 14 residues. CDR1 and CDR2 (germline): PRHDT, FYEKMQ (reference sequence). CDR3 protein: CASSRQRRDTEAFF. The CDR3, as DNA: TGTGCCAGCAGCCGACAGCGGAGGGACACTGAAGCTTTCTTT. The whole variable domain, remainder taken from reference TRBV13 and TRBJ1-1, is AAGVIQSPRHLIKEKRETATLKCYPIPRHDTVYWYQQGPGQDPQFLISFYEKMQSDKGSIPDRFSAQQFSDYHSELNMSSLELGDSALYFCASSRQRRDTEAFFGQGTRLTVV.

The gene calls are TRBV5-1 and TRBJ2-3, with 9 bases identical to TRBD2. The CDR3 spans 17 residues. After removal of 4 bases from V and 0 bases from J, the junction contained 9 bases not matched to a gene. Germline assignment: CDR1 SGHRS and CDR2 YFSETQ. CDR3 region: CASSIRRLAASTDTQYF. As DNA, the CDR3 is TGCGCCAGCAGCATCAGGCGACTAGCGGCTAGCACAGATACGCAGTATTTT.

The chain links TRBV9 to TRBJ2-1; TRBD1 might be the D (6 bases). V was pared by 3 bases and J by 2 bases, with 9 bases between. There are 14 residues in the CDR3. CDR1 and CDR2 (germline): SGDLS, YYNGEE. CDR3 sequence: CASSAQGTYNEQFF. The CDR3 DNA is TGTGCCAGCAGCGCACAGGGAACCTACAATGAGCAGTTCTTC.

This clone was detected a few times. CDR3: CASSKGVSNTEAFF. CDR3 nucleotide sequence: TGTGCCAGTAGTAAGGGAGTATCGAACACTGAAGCTTTCTTT. The J gene is TRBJ1-1, the V gene TRBV19; unclear D gene. This CDR3 has 14 amino acids. Trimming took off 4 bases at V and 1 base at J, with 10 bases between the two ends. The germline gives CDR1 LNHDA, CDR2 SQIVND (reference sequence).

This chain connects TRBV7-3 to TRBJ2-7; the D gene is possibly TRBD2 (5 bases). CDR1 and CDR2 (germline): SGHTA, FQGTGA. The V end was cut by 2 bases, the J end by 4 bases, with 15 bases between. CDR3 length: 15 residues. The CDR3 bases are TGTGCCAGCAGCTTAGATGGCGGGCCTGCATACGAGCAGTACTTC. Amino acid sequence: CASSLDGGPAYEQYF.

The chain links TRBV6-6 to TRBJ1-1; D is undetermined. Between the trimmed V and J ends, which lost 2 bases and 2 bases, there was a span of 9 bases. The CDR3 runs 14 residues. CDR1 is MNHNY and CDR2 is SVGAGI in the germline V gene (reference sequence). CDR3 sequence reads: CASSYQRGNTEAFF. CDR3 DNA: TGTGCCAGCAGTTACCAGCGGGGTAACACTGAAGCTTTCTTT.

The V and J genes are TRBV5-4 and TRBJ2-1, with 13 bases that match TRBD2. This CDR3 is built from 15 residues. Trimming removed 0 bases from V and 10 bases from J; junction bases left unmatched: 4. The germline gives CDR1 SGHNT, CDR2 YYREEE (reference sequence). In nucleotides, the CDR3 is TGTGCCAGCAGCTTGGGACTAGCGGGGGGCCAGGAGCAGTTCTTC. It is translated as CASSLGLAGGQEQFF.

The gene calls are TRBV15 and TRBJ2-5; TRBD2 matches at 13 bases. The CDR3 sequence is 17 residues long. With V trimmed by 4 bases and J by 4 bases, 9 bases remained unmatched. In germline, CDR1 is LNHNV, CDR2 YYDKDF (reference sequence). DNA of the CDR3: TGTGCCACCAGCACTCAACGGACTAGCGGGGGATTAGAGACCCAGTACTTC. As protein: CATSTQRTSGGLETQYF.

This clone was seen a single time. CDR3 sequence: CASSVGQINEKLFF. The CDR3 nucleotides read TGTGCCAGCAGCGTGGGGCAGATTAATGAAAAACTGTTTTTT. This sequence joins TRBV9 and TRBJ1-4; a weak D match, TRBD1 (5 bases). The V gene's germline CDR1 is SGDLS and CDR2 YYNGEE. V lost 2 bases, J lost 4 bases, and 9 bases lay in between. There are 14 residues in the CDR3.

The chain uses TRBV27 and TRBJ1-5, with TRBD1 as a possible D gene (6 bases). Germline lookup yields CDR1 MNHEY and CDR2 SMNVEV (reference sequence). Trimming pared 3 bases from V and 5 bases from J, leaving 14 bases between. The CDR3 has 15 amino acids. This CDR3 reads CASSLKGVGDQPQHF. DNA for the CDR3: TGTGCCAGCAGTTTGAAGGGGGTGGGGGATCAGCCCCAGCATTTT.

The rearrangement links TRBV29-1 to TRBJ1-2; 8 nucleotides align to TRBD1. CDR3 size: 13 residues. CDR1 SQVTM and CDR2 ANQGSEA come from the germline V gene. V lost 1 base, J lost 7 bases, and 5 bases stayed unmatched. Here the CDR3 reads CSVEGRGLFGYTF. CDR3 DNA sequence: TGCAGCGTTGAAGGCAGGGGGCTTTTTGGCTACACCTTC.

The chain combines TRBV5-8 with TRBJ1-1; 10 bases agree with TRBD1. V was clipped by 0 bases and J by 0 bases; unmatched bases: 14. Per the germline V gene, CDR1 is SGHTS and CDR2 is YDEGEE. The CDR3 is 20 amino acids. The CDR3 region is CASSLEGTTGGLAMNTEAFF. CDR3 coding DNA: TGTGCCAGCAGCTTGGAGGGGACGACAGGGGGCCTCGCGATGAACACTGAAGCTTTCTTT.

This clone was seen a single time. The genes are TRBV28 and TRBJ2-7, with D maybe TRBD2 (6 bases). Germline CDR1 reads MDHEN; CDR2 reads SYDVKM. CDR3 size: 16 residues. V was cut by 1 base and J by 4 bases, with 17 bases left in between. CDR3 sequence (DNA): TGTGCCAGCAGTTTATACGGGAGACTTAAGGTATACGAGCAGTACTTC. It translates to CASSLYGRLKVYEQYF.

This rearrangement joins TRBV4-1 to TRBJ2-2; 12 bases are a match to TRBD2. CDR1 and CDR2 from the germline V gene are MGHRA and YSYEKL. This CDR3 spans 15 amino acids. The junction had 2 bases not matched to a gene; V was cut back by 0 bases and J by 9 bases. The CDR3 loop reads CASSQDWTSGRELFF. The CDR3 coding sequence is TGCGCCAGCAGCCAAGATTGGACTAGCGGGAGGGAGCTGTTTTTT.

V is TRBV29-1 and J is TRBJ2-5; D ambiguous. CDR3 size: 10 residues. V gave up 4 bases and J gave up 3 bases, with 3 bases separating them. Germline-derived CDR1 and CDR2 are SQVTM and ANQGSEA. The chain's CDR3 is CSVAKETQYF. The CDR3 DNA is TGCAGCGTTGCCAAAGAGACCCAGTACTTC.